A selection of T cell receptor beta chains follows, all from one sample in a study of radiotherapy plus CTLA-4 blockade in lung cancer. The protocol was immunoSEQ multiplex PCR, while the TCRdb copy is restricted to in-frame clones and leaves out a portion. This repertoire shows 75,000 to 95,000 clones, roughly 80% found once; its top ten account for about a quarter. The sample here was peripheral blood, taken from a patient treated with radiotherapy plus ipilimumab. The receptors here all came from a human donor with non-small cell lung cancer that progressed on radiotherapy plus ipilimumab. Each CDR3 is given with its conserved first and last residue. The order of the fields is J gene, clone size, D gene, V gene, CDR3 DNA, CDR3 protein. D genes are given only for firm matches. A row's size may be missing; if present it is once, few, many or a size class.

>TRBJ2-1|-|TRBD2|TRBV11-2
TGTGCCAGCAGAAAAGCGGGAGGGCCGCACTACAATGAGCAGTTCTTC
CASRKAGGPHYNEQFF
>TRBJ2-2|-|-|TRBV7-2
TGTGCCAGCAGCTTAGTTAGGGCCCCCGGGACCGGGGAGCTGTTTTTT
CASSLVRAPGTGELFF
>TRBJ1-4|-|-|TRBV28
TGTGCCAGCAGTGGGGGACGACACCCCAACGAAAAACTGTTTTTT
CASSGGRHPNEKLFF
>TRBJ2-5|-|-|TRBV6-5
TGTGCCAGCCAGGGGGGGACGGGTCAGACCCAGTACTTC
CASQGGTGQTQYF
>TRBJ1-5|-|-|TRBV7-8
TGTGCCAGCAGCTTAGATATGGGGGGGCAGCCCCAGCATTTT
CASSLDMGGQPQHF
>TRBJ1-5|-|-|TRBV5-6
TGTGCCAGCAGCATCGGCGACAGAAATCAGCCCCAGCATTTT
CASSIGDRNQPQHF
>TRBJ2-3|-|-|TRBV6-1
TGTGCCAGCGGCCTCGGCGCAGATACGCAGTATTTT
CASGLGADTQYF
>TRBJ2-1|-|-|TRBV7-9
TGTGCCAGCAGCCTTTCGGGGAGTCTGTACAATGAGCAGTTCTTC
CASSLSGSLYNEQFF
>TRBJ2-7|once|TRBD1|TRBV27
TGTGCCAGCAGACTACAGGGACAGGGTCTGGGCGAGCAGTACTTC
CASRLQGQGLGEQYF
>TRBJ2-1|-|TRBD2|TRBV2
TGTGCCAGCAGTGAAGCCCTTAGCGGGGGTTCCTACAATGAGCAGTTCTTC
CASSEALSGGSYNEQFF
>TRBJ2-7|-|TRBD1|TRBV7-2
TGTGCCAGCAGCTTAGGGACAGGGGGTACTAAGCAGTACTTC
CASSLGTGGTKQYF
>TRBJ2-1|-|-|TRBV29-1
TGCAGCGGGGCACGTGTTAGCTCCTACAATGAGCAGTTCTTC
CSGARVSSYNEQFF
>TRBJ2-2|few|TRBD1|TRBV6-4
TGTGCCAGCCGTCCGGGACAGGGAGTAACCGGGGAGCTGTTTTTT
CASRPGQGVTGELFF
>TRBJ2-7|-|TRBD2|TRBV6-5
TGTGCCACAAAAGCAGCCGGGACTAGCGGGAGCGGGCAGTACTTC
CATKAAGTSGSGQYF
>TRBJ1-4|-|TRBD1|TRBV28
TGTGCCAGCAGTTTAATTACGACAGGGGATGAAAAACTGTTTTTT
CASSLITTGDEKLFF
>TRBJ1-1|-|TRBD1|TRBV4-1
TGCGCCAGCAGCAGTTCGGGACAGGGTGACACTGAAGCTTTCTTT
CASSSSGQGDTEAFF
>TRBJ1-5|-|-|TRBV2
TGTGCCAGCAGTCAGGGTTTAGTACAGCCCCAGCATTTT
CASSQGLVQPQHF
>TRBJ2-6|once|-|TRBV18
TGTGCCAGCTCACCAAACGCTGGGGCCAACGTCCTGACTTTC
CASSPNAGANVLTF
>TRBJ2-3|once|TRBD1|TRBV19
TGTGCCAGTACCCCGACAGGGACAGATACGCAGTATTTT
CASTPTGTDTQYF
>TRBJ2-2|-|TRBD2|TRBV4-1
TGCGCCAGCAGCCATGGACTAGCCGGGGAGCTGTTTTTT
CASSHGLAGELFF
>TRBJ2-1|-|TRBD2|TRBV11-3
TGTGCCAGCAGCTTTGAGGGGACTAGCGGTTACAATGAGCAGTTCTTC
CASSFEGTSGYNEQFF
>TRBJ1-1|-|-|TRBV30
TGTGCCTGGAGGGGACAGAACACTGAAGCTTTCTTT
CAWRGQNTEAFF
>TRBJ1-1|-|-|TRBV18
TGTGCCAGCTCACCTATGAACACTGAAGCTTTCTTT
CASSPMNTEAFF
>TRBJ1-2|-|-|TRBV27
TGTGCCAGCACCTACACCCGGGGGGATTATGGCTACACCTTC
CASTYTRGDYGYTF
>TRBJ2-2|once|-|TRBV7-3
TGTGCCAGCAGCGCCCAACCGGGACACAACACCGGGGAGCTGTTTTTT
CASSAQPGHNTGELFF
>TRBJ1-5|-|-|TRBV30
TGTGCCTTTAGACAGGATAGCAATCAGCCCCAGCATTTT
CAFRQDSNQPQHF
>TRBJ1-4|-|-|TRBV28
TGTGCCAGCAGGATGGAAGTTAATGAAAAACTGTTTTTT
CASRMEVNEKLFF
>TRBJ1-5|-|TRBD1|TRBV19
TGTGCCAGTACCGGACAGGGTTGGCAGCCCCAGCATTTT
CASTGQGWQPQHF
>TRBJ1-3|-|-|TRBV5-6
TGTGCCAGCAGCGTGGACGGAACTGGAAACACCATATATTTT
CASSVDGTGNTIYF
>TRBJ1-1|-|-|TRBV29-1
TGCAGCGTTGCCTCCAGGGGTCGGGCTGAAGCTTTCTTT
CSVASRGRAEAFF
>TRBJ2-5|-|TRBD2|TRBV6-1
TGTGCCAGCAGTGGGAGCAGAGCGGGAGGGCCCCACCAAGAGACCCAGTACTTC
CASSGSRAGGPHQETQYF